The T cell receptor beta chain under discussion was sequenced for a study of OX40 agonist ivuxolimab in advanced cancers. Overall study context: Patients were treated with ivuxolimab, an agonistic anti-OX40 (CD134) antibody. Cancers in dose escalation were hepatocellular, melanoma, renal cell and head and neck.

Systemic immunosuppression or a history of autoimmune disease excluded patients. On this clone: Antigen: not known.

V gave up 5 bases and J gave up 0 bases, with 16 bases separating them. There are 17 residues in the CDR3. In germline, CDR1 is LNHDA, CDR2 SQIVND (reference sequence). Overall study results and limits: The study found that CD8+ T cells averaged more expanded clones than CD4+.

Sequenced by immunoSEQ multiplex PCR; TCRdb stores in-frame clones only, minus some. Here the sample spans approximately 55,000 clones, around 88% being singletons. V is TRBV19 and J is TRBJ2-2; a possible D gene is TRBD2 (5 bases). The receptor comes from an adult with an advanced solid tumor such as melanoma, head and neck, liver or kidney cancer. Material: CD4+ or CD8+ T cells sorted from blood, obtained in a trial of the OX40 agonist ivuxolimab. The CDR3 bases are TGTGCCAGTAGTGATCGGACGGGGTTCGCGAACACCGGGGAGCTGTTTTTT. Translating gives CASSDRTGFANTGELFF.